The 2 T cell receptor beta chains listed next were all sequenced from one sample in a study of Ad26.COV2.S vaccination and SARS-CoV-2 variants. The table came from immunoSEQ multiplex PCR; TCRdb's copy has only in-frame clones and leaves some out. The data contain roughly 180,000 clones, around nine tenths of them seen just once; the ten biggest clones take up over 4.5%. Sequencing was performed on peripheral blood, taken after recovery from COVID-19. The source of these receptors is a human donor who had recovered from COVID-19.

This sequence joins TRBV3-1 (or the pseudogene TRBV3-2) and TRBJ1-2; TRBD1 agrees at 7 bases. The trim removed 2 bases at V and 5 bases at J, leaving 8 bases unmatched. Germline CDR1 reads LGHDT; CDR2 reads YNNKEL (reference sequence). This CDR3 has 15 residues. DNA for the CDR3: TGTGCCAGCAGCCAACTCAGGGGGAGAGGGTATGGCTACACCTTC. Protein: CASSQLRGRGYGYTF.

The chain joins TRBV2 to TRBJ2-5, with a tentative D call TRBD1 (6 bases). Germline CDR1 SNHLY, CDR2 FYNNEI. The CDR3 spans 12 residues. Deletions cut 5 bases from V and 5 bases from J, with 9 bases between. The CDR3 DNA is TGTGCCAGCAGTACCCAGGGGGAGACCCAGTACTTC. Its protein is CASSTQGETQYF.